The rows below give T cell receptor beta chains drawn from one sample of a study of blood T cell repertoires in COVID-19. Sequenced by immunoSEQ multiplex PCR; TCRdb stores in-frame clones only, minus some. The table records around 60,000 clones, 80% of them present only once. The sample comprised peripheral blood. The receptors were sampled from a man aged 25-45 years with COVID-19, enrolled during active disease. The CDR3 runs from the conserved cysteine through the conserved F or W. D genes are given only for firm matches. Part of the rows lack a size; the others show once, few, many or a class for expanded clones.

TRBV5-4	15	NA	TRBJ1-3	NA	CASSFSGLSGNTIYF	TGTGCCAGCAGCTTCTCTGGCCTCTCTGGAAACACCATATATTTT
TRBV2	14	NA	TRBJ2-3	NA	CASSEGPPGDTQYF	TGTGCCAGCAGTGAAGGGCCTCCGGGAGATACGCAGTATTTT
TRBV10-3	12	NA	TRBJ1-1	NA	CAISDADSKAFF	TGTGCCATCAGTGATGCGGACAGCAAAGCTTTCTTT
TRBV29-1	15	NA	TRBJ2-2	NA	CSVSKQGWNTGELFF	TGCAGCGTTTCTAAACAGGGCTGGAACACCGGGGAGCTGTTTTTT
TRBV7-8	13	NA	TRBJ2-1	TRBD1	CASSPLGQSEQFF	TGTGCCAGCAGCCCCCTGGGACAGTCAGAGCAGTTCTTC
TRBV2	17	NA	TRBJ2-2	NA	CASSESEEFPGAGELFF	TGTGCCAGCAGTGAAAGTGAGGAATTCCCCGGCGCCGGGGAGCTGTTTTTT
TRBV29-1	14	NA	TRBJ2-2	NA	CSVEADTNTGELFF	TGCAGCGTTGAAGCTGACACGAACACCGGGGAGCTGTTTTTT
TRBV30	15	NA	TRBJ2-7	TRBD2	CAWSRGGGGSYEQYF	TGTGCCTGGAGCCGGGGGGGAGGGGGCTCCTACGAGCAGTACTTC
TRBV19	13	medium-sized	TRBJ1-6	TRBD1	CASKGQGNSPLHF	TGTGCCAGTAAGGGACAGGGAAATTCACCCCTCCACTTT
TRBV7-9	15	NA	TRBJ2-7	TRBD1	CASSPTGTVTYEQYF	TGTGCCAGCAGCCCAACCGGGACAGTAACCTACGAGCAGTACTTC
TRBV24-1	16	NA	TRBJ2-1	TRBD1	CATSGESGQVYNEQFF	TGTGCCACCAGTGGTGAGTCAGGACAGGTGTACAATGAGCAGTTCTTC
TRBV5-1	13	NA	TRBJ1-2	NA	CASSADRFYGYTF	TGCGCCAGCAGCGCCGACAGGTTCTATGGCTACACCTTC
TRBV2	13	few	TRBJ1-4	TRBD1	CASHRQGNEKLFF	TGTGCCAGCCATCGACAGGGTAATGAAAAACTGTTTTTT
TRBV30	12	once	TRBJ2-5	TRBD1	CAFDRVEETQYF	TGTGCCTTCGACAGGGTGGAAGAGACCCAGTACTTC
TRBV4-2	18	NA	TRBJ2-7	TRBD2	CASSQELAGGPSSYEQYF	TGTGCCAGCAGCCAGGAACTAGCGGGAGGGCCGAGCTCCTACGAGCAGTACTTC
TRBV5-4	14	NA	TRBJ2-7	NA	CASSLADSTYEQYF	TGTGCCAGCAGCTTGGCCGACAGTACCTACGAGCAGTACTTC
TRBV6-5	15	NA	TRBJ1-5	TRBD1	CASSPGTGNNQPQHF	TGTGCCAGCAGCCCCGGGACAGGGAATAATCAGCCCCAGCATTTT
TRBV24-1	11	NA	TRBJ2-5	NA	CATTPLRTRYF	TGTGCCACCACCCCCCTTCGGACAAGGTACTTC
TRBV28	15	NA	TRBJ1-2	NA	CASSDGEWSNYGYTF	TGTGCCAGCAGTGATGGGGAGTGGTCTAACTATGGCTACACCTTC
TRBV28	14	NA	TRBJ1-2	NA	CASTYPGTPYGYTF	TGTGCCAGCACCTATCCGGGAACCCCCTATGGCTACACCTTC
TRBV11-3	15	NA	TRBJ2-7	NA	CASSLTGPTTYEQYF	TGTGCCAGCAGTCTTACTGGGCCGACTACCTACGAGCAGTACTTC
TRBV13	13	NA	TRBJ2-2	NA	CASSLVPTGELFF	TGTGCCAGCAGCTTAGTCCCTACCGGGGAGCTGTTTTTT
TRBV5-4	17	NA	TRBJ2-5	TRBD2	CASSLGLAGEGQETQYF	TGTGCCAGCAGCTTGGGACTAGCGGGAGAGGGCCAAGAGACCCAGTACTTC
TRBV2	14	NA	TRBJ2-3	TRBD1	CASRTTGGPDTQYF	TGTGCCAGCAGGACCACAGGGGGCCCAGATACGCAGTATTTT
TRBV5-1	17	NA	TRBJ2-7	NA	CARRGGPGGGSTGEQYF	TGCGCCCGCCGCGGGGGACCGGGGGGCGGGAGCACGGGCGAGCAGTACTTC
TRBV3-1/TRBV3-2	14	NA	TRBJ2-7	NA	CASSQDYRTYEQYF	TGTGCCAGCAGCCAAGATTACAGGACCTACGAGCAGTACTTC
TRBV24-1	15	NA	TRBJ2-3	TRBD1	CATSGVGTATDTQYF	TGTGCCACCAGTGGGGTAGGGACAGCGACAGATACGCAGTATTTT
TRBV2	14	NA	TRBJ2-2	NA	CASSGTAYTGELFF	TGTGCCAGCAGTGGAACAGCCTACACCGGGGAGCTGTTTTTT
TRBV28	16	NA	TRBJ2-3	TRBD1	CASSYSGGDSTDTQYF	TGTGCCAGCAGTTACTCAGGGGGAGATTCCACAGATACGCAGTATTTT
TRBV25-1	15	NA	TRBJ2-7	TRBD1	CASSAHRDRAYEQYF	TGTGCCAGCAGTGCCCACCGGGACAGAGCTTACGAGCAGTACTTC
TRBV6-5	15	NA	TRBJ1-6	TRBD1	CASSYLPGQGGSLHF	TGTGCCAGCAGTTACTTACCGGGACAGGGGGGTAGCCTCCACTTT
TRBV4-1	14	NA	TRBJ2-5	NA	CASSQETSDETQYF	TGCGCCAGCAGCCAAGAAACTAGTGATGAGACCCAGTACTTC
TRBV28	16	NA	TRBJ1-2	TRBD1	CASSPGQGAVIYGYTF	TGTGCCAGCAGTCCCGGACAGGGGGCGGTTATCTATGGCTACACCTTC
TRBV7-2	13	NA	TRBJ1-4	TRBD1	CASSRQGGEKLFF	TGTGCCAGCAGCAGACAGGGCGGTGAAAAACTGTTTTTT
TRBV18	16	NA	TRBJ2-3	NA	CASSPPGSTSTDTQYF	TGTGCCAGCTCACCCCCCGGGTCCACTAGCACAGATACGCAGTATTTT
TRBV30	12	NA	TRBJ2-2	NA	CAWRAGIGELFF	TGTGCCTGGAGGGCAGGGATCGGGGAGCTGTTTTTT
TRBV5-1	14	NA	TRBJ1-2	NA	CASSWGTGSDPYLF	NA
TRBV11-3	15	NA	TRBJ2-1	TRBD2	CASSSASGRDGEQFF	TGTGCCAGCAGCTCAGCTAGCGGGAGGGATGGTGAGCAGTTCTTC
TRBV19	15	few	TRBJ1-6	TRBD1	CASSILGTGNSPLHF	TGTGCCAGTAGTATCCTCGGGACAGGGAATTCACCCCTCCACTTT
TRBV21-1	17	NA	TRBJ1-1	NA	CASSQLELRTGKTEAFF	TGTGCCAGCAGCCAACTAGAGCTTAGGACAGGGAAGACTGAAGCTTTCTTT
TRBV5-1	16	NA	TRBJ1-2	TRBD1	CASSPDRDRGNYGYTF	TGCGCCAGCAGCCCTGACCGGGACAGGGGCAACTATGGCTACACCTTC
TRBV5-1	14	NA	TRBJ1-2	TRBD1	CASSLGDRGYGYTF	TGCGCCAGCAGCTTGGGGGACAGGGGCTATGGCTACACCTTC
TRBV7-9	14	NA	TRBJ2-2	TRBD1	CASSFSRGTGELFF	TGTGCCAGCAGCTTCTCCAGGGGGACCGGGGAGCTGTTTTTT
TRBV11-2	15	NA	TRBJ2-1	TRBD2	CASSWLAGPYNEQFF	TGTGCCAGCAGCTGGCTAGCGGGCCCTTACAATGAGCAGTTCTTC
TRBV5-6	13	NA	TRBJ2-5	NA	CASTRSEGETQYF	TGTGCCAGCACCCGGTCGGAGGGGGAGACCCAGTACTTC
TRBV29-1	12	NA	TRBJ1-4	NA	CGAAASGEKLFF	TGCGGTGCAGCGGCGTCGGGAGAAAAACTGTTTTTT
TRBV2	13	NA	TRBJ2-7	TRBD2	CASSVGTNDEQYF	TGTGCCAGCAGTGTCGGGACTAATGACGAGCAGTACTTC
TRBV5-4	16	NA	TRBJ1-2	TRBD1	CASGWPGQGSGDGYTF	TGTGCCAGCGGGTGGCCGGGACAGGGGTCGGGGGATGGCTACACCTTC
TRBV5-5	16	once	TRBJ1-4	TRBD1	CASSRTGPATNEKLFF	TGTGCCAGCAGCCGGACAGGGCCAGCAACTAATGAAAAACTGTTTTTT
TRBV5-1	14	few	TRBJ2-1	TRBD1	CATTTGQGRIEQFF	TGCGCCACCACCACCGGACAGGGGAGGATTGAGCAGTTCTTC
TRBV21-1	21	NA	TRBJ1-1	NA	CASSSLRRVVPGQGNYTEAFF	TGTGCCAGCAGCAGCCTTCGTCGAGTCGTCCCGGGACAGGGTAACTACACTGAAGCTTTCTTT
TRBV30	15	NA	TRBJ2-2	NA	CAWRVPGLNTGELFF	TGTGCCTGGAGGGTACCGGGGTTGAACACCGGGGAGCTGTTTTTT
TRBV3-1/TRBV3-2	15	NA	TRBJ1-1	TRBD1	CASSPRDRGPTEAFF	TGTGCCAGCAGCCCCCGGGACAGGGGACCAACTGAAGCTTTCTTT
TRBV11-3	15	NA	TRBJ1-2	NA	CASSLRQAADSGYTF	TGTGCCAGCAGCTTAAGACAGGCCGCGGATTCGGGCTACACCTTC
TRBV5-1	13	NA	TRBJ2-7	NA	CASRTDSSYEQYF	TGCGCCAGCCGGACAGATTCCTCCTACGAGCAGTACTTC
TRBV7-8	14	once	TRBJ1-5	NA	CASSSGLHNQPQHF	TGTGCCAGCAGCTCGGGACTGCATAATCAGCCCCAGCATTTT